These 13 T cell receptor beta chains originate from one sample sequenced in a study of blood T cells in healthy people across ages. Using a J-beta primer mix together with a sample-barcoded 5' primer, a second PCR was run for roughly 7 to 11 cycles. Via MiXCR, TCRdb re-called the 5' RACE reads, giving one row per CDR3 protein. The sample has roughly 1 million distinct CDR3 sequences; approximately 25% are singletons. These same records also appear under a second study, on T cells of mothers and their children.

The specimen sequenced was blood. Receptors were obtained from a girl between 2 and 10 years old in good health.

V is TRBV4-1 and J is TRBJ2-3; D is unresolved. V was cut by 0 bases and J by 5 bases, with 9 bases left in between. The length of the CDR3 is 14 residues. Germline lookup yields CDR1 MGHRA and CDR2 YSYEKL. The CDR3 region is CASSQDWAGDTQYF. The CDR3 region has the DNA TGCGCCAGCAGCCAAGATTGGGCCGGAGATACGCAGTATTTT.

V is TRBV7-2 and J is TRBJ1-4, with TRBD1 as a possible D gene (6 bases). This CDR3 has 14 residues. Germline V CDR1 and CDR2: SGHTA, FQGNSA. CDR3 protein: CASGPGGHLEKLFF. DNA of the CDR3: TGTGCTAGCGGTCCGGGGGGGCACCTGGAAAAACTGTTTTTT.

A few counts support this clonotype. One end of the junction fails to match germline, which may point to a read error. The V gene is TRBV6-6, the J gene TRBJ2-4, with TRBD2 matching over 7 bases. CDR1 is MNHNY and CDR2 is SVGAGI in the germline V gene (reference sequence). The CDR3 spans 16 residues. CDR3 in DNA: TGCGCCAGCAGTCCCGTCCTCGGCGGGAGCGGGAACATTCAGTACTTC. Translation gives CASSPVLGGSGNIQYF.

V and J are TRBV4-1 and TRBJ1-4; no reliable D call. The CDR3 covers 14 residues. V lost 1 base, J lost 2 bases, and 5 bases lay in between. CDR1 and CDR2 (germline): MGHRA, YSYEKL. The DNA of the CDR3 is TGCGCCAGCAGCCAAGCAAGGACTAATGAAAAACTGTTTTTT. Its protein product is CASSQARTNEKLFF.

The gene calls are TRBV12-3 or TRBV12-4 and TRBJ2-1; TRBD2 aligns across 8 bases. Germline trimming cut 9 bases from V and 7 bases from J; bases unmatched to any gene: 11. This CDR3 has 14 amino acids. CDR3 sequence (DNA): TGTGCCAGTAGTGATAGGACTAGCATGAATGAGCAGTTCTTC. Amino acids: CASSDRTSMNEQFF.

This clonotype was observed a handful of times. The DNA of the CDR3 is TGCGCCAGCAGCCAAGATCTTCGGCGGGAGAGCCCAGATACGCAGTATTTT. Residues: CASSQDLRRESPDTQYF. The chain has TRBV4-1 and TRBJ2-3, with 7 bases that match TRBD2. The J segment lost 4 bases and the V segment lost 0 bases, leaving 10 bases of the junction unmatched. CDR3 size: 17 residues. In germline, CDR1 is MGHRA, CDR2 YSYEKL.

This clonotype was counted only a few times. This chain connects TRBV12-3 or TRBV12-4 to TRBJ1-5; perhaps TRBD1 as D (5 bases). V was trimmed by 6 bases and J by 5 bases, leaving 14 bases between them. CDR3 length equals 14 residues. CDR3 region: CASSAGRADQPQHF. The CDR3, as DNA: TGTGCCAGCAGCGCGGGACGCGCGGATCAGCCCCAGCATTTT.

In its sample, this clonotype was seen a few times. The chain joins TRBV29-1 to TRBJ2-3; D gene unclear. The CDR3 consists of 15 residues. V lost 5 bases, J lost 6 bases, and 21 bases lay in between. From germline, CDR1 is SQVTM and CDR2 ANQGSEA. CDR3 in DNA: TGCAGCGTTCCCCCCATTGGCCCTCTCGGGGATACGCAGTATTTT. It translates to CSVPPIGPLGDTQYF.

This clonotype has just a few counts. This rearrangement joins TRBV20-1 to TRBJ2-3; 8 positions match TRBD2. Germline V lookup: CDR1 DFQATT, CDR2 SNEGSKA (reference sequence). There are 14 residues in the CDR3. Trimming at V came to 6 bases and at J to 4 bases, leaving 9 bases not matched to a gene. CDR3 amino acids: CSATSGSRADTQYF. CDR3 coding DNA: TGCAGTGCCACCAGCGGGAGTAGGGCAGATACGCAGTATTTT.

This chain joins TRBV29-1 and TRBJ2-1; 7 nucleotides line up with TRBD2. Germline V lookup: CDR1 SQVTM, CDR2 ANQGSEA. V shed 5 bases, J shed 3 bases, and the junction held 4 bases outside the gene matches. The CDR3 runs to 13 residues. CDR3 nucleotides: TGCAGCGTTACTAGCGTAAACTACAATGAGCAGTTCTTC. Its translation is CSVTSVNYNEQFF.

A few counts support this clonotype. The rearrangement uses TRBV7-9 and TRBJ2-7; a weak D match, TRBD1 (6 bases). Germline V gene data show CDR1 as SEHNR and CDR2 as FQNEAQ (reference sequence). The V end was cut by 3 bases, the J end by 4 bases, with 13 bases between. The CDR3 is 14 amino acids. The CDR3 region is CASSFSGHPYEQYF. The CDR3 bases are TGTGCCAGCAGCTTTTCGGGACATCCATACGAGCAGTACTTC.

This clonotype appeared a few times. V gene TRBV29-1 combines with J gene TRBJ1-2; D might be TRBD1 (6 bases). From germline, CDR1 is SQVTM and CDR2 ANQGSEA. V dropped 6 bases and J dropped 8 bases, with 28 bases sitting between them. This CDR3 is 16 amino acids long. The CDR3 is CSVGVLDSNRIFGYTF. The CDR3 nucleotides are TGCAGCGTCGGGGTACTGGACAGCAACCGTATTTTCGGCTACACCTTC. Filled out from reference TRBV29-1 and TRBJ1-2, the complete variable domain reads SAVISQKPSRDICQRGTSLTIQCQVDSQVTMMFWYRQQPGQSLTLIATANQGSEATYESGFVIDKFPISRPNLTFSTLTVSNMSPEDSSIYLCSVGVLDSNRIFGYTFGSGTRLTVV.

V and J are TRBV12-3 or TRBV12-4 and TRBJ2-1; TRBD2 agrees at 13 bases. Losses at the gene ends were 6 bases for V and 7 bases for J; bases not matched to a gene: 18. The CDR3 contains 19 residues. The CDR3 nucleotides read TGTGCCAGCAGCCGTCGGACTAGCGGGGGTTTCCAATTGCGAAATGAGCAGTTCTTC. This translates into CASSRRTSGGFQLRNEQFF.